Below, 20 T cell receptor beta chains from the same sample are listed, as sequenced in a study of blood T cell repertoires in COVID-19. Produced via immunoSEQ multiplex PCR; TCRdb's table is partial and in-frame only. This table holds some 200,000 clones, 60% to 80% found once. Sequencing input: peripheral blood. The source of these receptors is a woman in her 70s with acute or convalescent COVID-19.

J is TRBJ2-1 and V is TRBV7-9; a weak D match, TRBD1 (6 bases). Germline CDR1 reads SEHNR; CDR2 reads FQNEAQ (reference sequence). The CDR3 contains 16 residues. Trimming removed 1 base at V and 3 bases at J, with 13 bases between. CDR3 protein: CASSLVGQRIYNEQFF. DNA for the CDR3: TGTGCCAGCAGCTTAGTAGGACAGCGCATCTACAATGAGCAGTTCTTC. Based on the CDR3 plus reference TRBV7-9 and TRBJ2-1, the full variable domain is DTGVSQNPRHKITKRGQNVTFRCDPISEHNRLYWYRQTLGQGPEFLTYFQNEAQLEKSRLLSDRFSAERPKGSFSTLEIQRTEQGDSAMYLCASSLVGQRIYNEQFFGPGTRLTVL.

This chain uses TRBV24-1 with TRBJ2-3, with 7 bases matching TRBD1. Looked up from germline, CDR1 is KGHDR and CDR2 is SFDVKD. V shed 2 bases and J 6 bases; nucleotides not matched to a gene: 10. This CDR3 has 16 amino acids. The CDR3 protein is CATSDSTGNLRDTQYF. The DNA of the CDR3 is TGTGCCACCAGTGATTCGACAGGGAACCTACGGGATACGCAGTATTTT.

The gene calls are TRBV5-1 and TRBJ2-2, with D perhaps matching TRBD1 (5 bases). The CDR3 loop spans 16 amino acids. The germline gives CDR1 SGHRS, CDR2 YFSETQ. The V and J ends lost 4 bases and 6 bases respectively, with 19 bases between them. The CDR3 spells CASSPQGPVGAGELFF. The CDR3, as DNA: TGCGCCAGCAGCCCTCAGGGTCCTGTTGGAGCCGGGGAGCTGTTTTTT.

This chain connects TRBV4-2 to TRBJ1-2; D gene uncertain. Per germline, CDR1 LGHNA and CDR2 YNFKEQ. The CDR3 consists of 15 residues. V lost 1 base, J lost 2 bases, and 11 bases lay in between. CDR3 sequence reads: CASSQVSSRNYGYTF. CDR3 in DNA: TGTGCCAGCAGCCAAGTATCCTCTAGGAACTATGGCTACACCTTC.

A few counts support this clone. The CDR3 is CASSPDRGGEKLFF. Written as DNA, the CDR3 is TGTGCCAGCTCGCCCGACAGGGGGGGTGAAAAACTGTTTTTT. V usage is TRBV18 and J usage is TRBJ1-4; 9 bases map to TRBD1. Germline values: CDR1 KGHSH, CDR2 LQKENI. There are 14 residues in the CDR3. Trimming cost V 6 bases and J 7 bases; bases outside gene matches: 6. The full variable domain, completed using reference TRBV18 and TRBJ1-4, is NAGVMQNPRHLVRRRGQEARLRCSPMKGHSHVYWYRQLPEEGLKFMVYLQKENIIDESGMPKERFSAEFPKEGPSILRIQQVVRGDSAAYFCASSPDRGGEKLFFGSGTQLSVL.

The genes are TRBV18 and TRBJ1-5; possible D gene TRBD1, 6 bases. This CDR3 has 15 residues. Trimming took off 3 bases at V and 4 bases at J, with 13 bases between the two ends. Germline V lookup: CDR1 KGHSH, CDR2 LQKENI. The CDR3 protein is CASSPRQANNQPQHF. The DNA for the CDR3 is TGTGCCAGCTCACCTCGACAGGCCAATAATCAGCCCCAGCATTTT.

This sequence joins TRBV7-9 and TRBJ2-3, with 13 bases aligning to TRBD2. Germline V gene data show CDR1 as SEHNR and CDR2 as FQNEAQ (reference sequence). V was clipped by 5 bases and J by 2 bases; unmatched bases: 7. This CDR3 contains 17 residues. The CDR3 coding sequence is TGTGCCAGCAGCGCCCCGACTAGCGGGAGGAACACAGATACGCAGTATTTT. Translation gives CASSAPTSGRNTDTQYF.

This rearrangement joins TRBV6-2 or TRBV6-3 to TRBJ1-1; D is unresolved. Germline loops: CDR1 MNHEY, CDR2 SVGEGT. The CDR3 consists of 14 residues. V was pared by 2 bases and J by 1 base, with 8 bases between. The DNA for the CDR3 is TGTGCCAGCAGTTACCTTGGGCCGAACACTGAAGCTTTCTTT. It yields the protein CASSYLGPNTEAFF.

The chain is built from TRBV3-1 (or the pseudogene TRBV3-2) and TRBJ2-7; 8 bases agree with TRBD2. The CDR3 totals 13 residues. V lost 4 bases and J lost 4; bases outside the gene matches: 3. CDR1 and CDR2 (germline): LGHDT, YNNKEL (reference sequence). The CDR3 spells CASSPRGGYEQYF. The CDR3 DNA sequence: TGTGCCAGCAGCCCCCGGGGGGGTTACGAGCAGTACTTC.

The chain couples TRBV10-3 to TRBJ2-2, with 14 bases aligning to TRBD2. CDR1 and CDR2 from the germline V gene are ENHRY and SYGVKD. This CDR3 comprises 16 residues. With V trimmed by 9 bases and J by 3 bases, 6 bases remained unmatched. The CDR3 is CAIQPGLAGDTGELFF. The CDR3 DNA reads as TGTGCCATACAGCCGGGACTAGCGGGAGACACCGGGGAGCTGTTTTTT.

The chain links TRBV3-1 (or the pseudogene TRBV3-2) to TRBJ2-5, with D perhaps TRBD2 (6 bases). CDR1 LGHDT and CDR2 YNNKEL come from the germline V gene (reference sequence). With 2 bases removed from V and 7 bases from J, the gap between germline ends came to 8 bases. The CDR3 sequence is 12 residues long. The chain's CDR3 is CASSQLGGTQYF. The CDR3 nucleotides read TGTGCCAGCAGCCAATTGGGGGGGACCCAGTACTTC.

The V call is TRBV6-2 or TRBV6-3, the J call TRBJ1-2, with TRBD1 matching 10 bases. The CDR3 totals 15 residues. Germline values: CDR1 MNHEY, CDR2 SVGEGT. The trim removed 0 bases at V and 2 bases at J, leaving 0 bases unmatched. The CDR3 DNA reads TGTGCCAGCAGTTACTCGGACAGGGGGAACTATGGCTACACCTTC. This translates into CASSYSDRGNYGYTF.

V and J are TRBV11-3 and TRBJ2-7; 8 nucleotides match TRBD2. The CDR3 is 13 residues long. V lost 4 bases and J lost 3; bases outside the gene matches: 2. Per the germline V gene, CDR1 is SGHNT and CDR2 is YENEEA. CDR3 DNA: TGTGCCAGCAGCTATGGGACTAGCTACGAGCAGTACTTC. Translation gives CASSYGTSYEQYF.

The gene calls are TRBV24-1 and TRBJ1-3; no clear D. Germline V gene sequence: CDR1 KGHDR, CDR2 SFDVKD. The CDR3 is 19 amino acids. V was pared by 4 bases and J by 3 bases, with 24 bases between. The CDR3 sequence is CATSENAAPTQTIGNTIYF. The CDR3 nucleotides are TGTGCCACCAGTGAGAACGCGGCCCCCACCCAAACAATTGGAAACACCATATATTTT.

This chain's CDR3 is CASSYPDRVQPQHF. CDR3 DNA: TGTGCCAGCAGTTACCCAGACAGGGTTCAGCCCCAGCATTTT. V usage is TRBV6-6 and J usage is TRBJ1-5; 7 bases are shared with TRBD1. Per germline, CDR1 MNHNY and CDR2 SVGAGI (reference sequence). The CDR3 runs to 14 residues. V lost 2 bases and J lost 6; bases outside the gene matches: 4.

The V and J genes are TRBV2 and TRBJ1-4; TRBD1 matches at 10 bases. This CDR3 has 16 residues. Germline lookup yields CDR1 SNHLY and CDR2 FYNNEI. Trimming took 6 bases from V and 4 from J; bases not matched to a gene: 8. CDR3 protein: CASSRDRGSLNEKLFF. The CDR3 DNA reads as TGTGCCAGCAGCCGGGACAGGGGATCCCTTAATGAAAAACTGTTTTTT.

This chain joins TRBV19 and TRBJ1-5, with 10 bases identical to TRBD1. There are 15 residues in the CDR3. The V segment lost 6 bases and the J segment 6 bases; nucleotides outside the gene matches: 8. Germline lookup yields CDR1 LNHDA and CDR2 SQIVND (reference sequence). This CDR3 reads CASSDRQGASQPQHF. The CDR3 DNA reads as TGTGCCAGTAGCGACCGACAGGGGGCATCTCAGCCCCAGCATTTT.

This chain uses TRBV6-6 with TRBJ2-1; TRBD2 aligns across 13 bases. Germline CDR1 reads MNHNY; CDR2 reads SVGAGI (reference sequence). The CDR3 runs 16 residues. J was trimmed by 0 bases and V by 6 bases; bases with no gene match: 2. The CDR3 DNA sequence: TGTGCCAGCAGGGGACTAGCGGGAAGCTCCTACAATGAGCAGTTCTTC. Its translation: CASRGLAGSSYNEQFF.

This sequence joins TRBV6-6 and TRBJ1-5; D uncertain. Germline loops: CDR1 MNHNY, CDR2 SVGAGI (reference sequence). The CDR3 consists of 15 residues. Trimming removed 2 bases at V and 2 bases at J, with 10 bases between. CDR3 nucleotides: TGTGCCAGCAGTTACCTCGACATTGGCAATCAGCCCCAGCATTTT. This gives the protein CASSYLDIGNQPQHF.

V gene TRBV5-1 combines with J gene TRBJ2-1; tentatively, D is TRBD2 (6 bases). V lost 0 bases to trimming and J lost 8 bases, with 15 bases between them. This CDR3 region has 15 residues. Germline CDR1 is SGHRS and CDR2 is YFSETQ. The CDR3 nucleotides read TGCGCCAGCAGCTTGGAATACACGGGAGTCGATGAGCAGTTCTTC. It translates to CASSLEYTGVDEQFF.